The next 15 T cell receptor beta chains were all read from a single sample in a study of Graves' ophthalmopathy and Graves' hyperthyroidism. Amplification of the TCR beta CDR3 regions used RNA transcripts (as template). HTBI primers were employed in first-round RT-PCR, then a second-round multiplex PCR followed. TCRdb fed the multiplex PCR reads into MiXCR, producing one record per CDR3 protein. This sample yields over a million distinct CDR3 sequences, of which about 38% are seen a single time; 8.5% to 14% belongs to the top ten. The specimen sequenced was peripheral blood or thyroid tissue (not recorded which). Receptor source: an adult man with Graves' hyperthyroidism.

The chain is built from TRBV2 and TRBJ2-7; D is tentatively TRBD1 or TRBD2 (5 bases each). This CDR3 is built from 15 residues. CDR1 SNHLY and CDR2 FYNNEI come from the germline V gene. Trimming took 2 bases from V and 2 from J, leaving 13 bases between them. CDR3 amino acids: CASSESRDRAYEQYF. The CDR3 DNA sequence: TGTGCCAGCAGTGAAAGTAGGGACCGGGCCTACGAGCAGTACTTC.

The chain links TRBV2 to TRBJ1-5; D is possibly TRBD1 (6 bases). Trimming took 6 bases from V and 1 from J, leaving 13 bases between them. CDR1 SNHLY and CDR2 FYNNEI come from the germline V gene. The CDR3 spans 15 residues. The CDR3 protein is CASRDSGRSNQPQHF. In DNA, the CDR3 is TGTGCCAGCAGGGACAGCGGCAGGAGCAATCAGCCCCAGCATTTT.

The J gene is TRBJ1-2, the V gene TRBV19; maybe TRBD1 (5 bases). The CDR3 loop spans 15 amino acids. Per germline, CDR1 LNHDA and CDR2 SQIVND (reference sequence). V shed 5 bases and J shed 1 base, with 14 bases lying between them. The DNA for the CDR3 is TGTGCCAGTAGTCAGTTCGACAGAATTAACTATGGCTACACCTTC. Translated, it gives CASSQFDRINYGYTF.

This clonotype has only a few counts. A single base separates this from a much larger clone, so it may be a read error. This chain joins TRBV20-1 and TRBJ1-3; D remains unclear. The CDR3 has 14 amino acids. Trimming shortened V by 3 bases and J by 4 bases, and 13 bases separated the two germline ends. Germline CDR1 reads DFQATT; CDR2 reads SNEGSKA (reference sequence). In DNA form, the CDR3 reads TGCAGTGCTAGTGAGTTGTCGGAAGGAAACACCATATATTTT. Protein: CSASELSEGNTIYF.

V and J are TRBV19 and TRBJ1-5; 7 bases map to TRBD1. This CDR3 contains 15 residues. Germline V gene lookup returns CDR1 LNHDA and CDR2 SQIVND (reference sequence). V trimming: 7 bases; J trimming: 0 bases; junction bases outside the gene matches: 6. This chain's CDR3 is CASKTGVLSNQPQHF. For the CDR3, the DNA is TGTGCCAGTAAAACAGGGGTCCTTAGCAATCAGCCCCAGCATTTT.

A remark on this clonotype: Given the absence of the conserved phenylalanine or tryptophan at the CDR3 end, a read error is likely. The genes are TRBV4-2 and TRBJ1-2; D gene uncertain. V was pared by 0 bases and J by 5 bases, with 19 bases between. From germline, CDR1 is LGHNA and CDR2 YNFKEQ. This CDR3 comprises 17 residues. This chain's CDR3 is CASSQEIQRSSKYGYTL. DNA for the CDR3: TGTGCCAGCAGCCAAGAAATTCAGAGGTCCAGTAAATATGGCTACACCCTC.

This clonotype has a count of ten or more. The rearrangement joins TRBV7-8 to TRBJ1-2; 7 nucleotides agree with TRBD1. V lost 5 bases to trimming and J lost 4 bases; unmatched junction nucleotides: 10. The CDR3 has 15 residues. Germline CDR1 is SGHVS and CDR2 is FQNEAQ. DNA for the CDR3: TGTGCCAGCAGCCGCACGACAGGGCTTACCTATGGCTACACCTTC. It codes for CASSRTTGLTYGYTF.

This clonotype was counted ten times or more. V is TRBV12-5 and J is TRBJ2-5; D is perhaps TRBD1 (6 bases). V lost 2 bases and J lost 1, with 14 bases in between. This CDR3 spans 16 amino acids. Germline lookup yields CDR1 LGHNT and CDR2 FRNRAP. In nucleotides, the CDR3 is TGTGCTAGTGGTTTGAGCGGCAGGGGTGCCCAAGAGACCCAGTACTTC. Translating it yields CASGLSGRGAQETQYF.

This clonotype was recorded many times. This chain connects TRBV7-2 to TRBJ1-1; D possibly corresponds to TRBD1 (5 bases). Germline CDR1 SGHTA, CDR2 FQGNSA. The CDR3 covers 13 residues. Trimming removed 5 bases at V and 3 bases at J, with 10 bases between. This CDR3 reads CASSRGTYTEAFF. CDR3 nucleotide sequence: TGTGCCAGCAGCCGCGGGACCTACACTGAAGCTTTCTTT.

The table lists this clonotype with many counts. V and J are TRBV20-1 and TRBJ1-6; D unclear. The CDR3 runs 12 residues. The V and J ends lost 3 bases and 7 bases respectively, with 7 bases between them. Germline-derived CDR1 and CDR2 are DFQATT and SNEGSKA (reference sequence). The CDR3 loop is CSARADNSPLHF. CDR3 bases: TGCAGTGCTAGGGCCGACAATTCACCCCTCCACTTT.

This clonotype was seen a few times. This sequence joins TRBV5-8 and TRBJ2-7; 7 positions agree with TRBD2. The CDR3 loop spans 14 amino acids. V trimming: 4 bases; J trimming: 2 bases; junction bases outside the gene matches: 6. The germline V gene has CDR1 SGHTS and CDR2 YDEGEE. For the CDR3, the DNA is TGTGCCAGCAGCAGCGGGACGGCCGCCTACGAGCAGTACTTC. Its translation: CASSSGTAAYEQYF.

Remarks on this clonotype: This may come from a read error, since a much larger clone is one base off. V gene TRBV19 combines with J gene TRBJ2-7; 10 bases agree with TRBD1. The germline V gene has CDR1 LNHDA and CDR2 SQIVND (reference sequence). This CDR3 is 13 amino acids long. The DNA of the CDR3 is TGTGTCAGTAGGGGACAGGGGTGGAGCGAGCAGTACTTC. Encoded protein: CVSRGQGWSEQYF. Filled out from reference TRBV19 and TRBJ2-7, the complete variable domain reads DGGITQSPKYLFRKEGQNVTLSCEQNLNHDAMYWYRQDPGQGLRLIYYSQIVNDFQKGDIAEGYSVSREKKESFPLTVTSAQKNPTAFYLCVSRGQGWSEQYFGPGTRLTVT.

At least ten counts were recorded for this clonotype. The chain links TRBV20-1 to TRBJ2-7, with 10 bases that match TRBD1. V lost 2 bases and J lost 3; bases outside the gene matches: 7. This CDR3 contains 15 residues. CDR1 DFQATT and CDR2 SNEGSKA come from the germline V gene (reference sequence). The CDR3 region has the DNA TGCAGTGCTAGAATCCCGGACAGGGGGGACTACGAGCAGTACTTC. It yields the protein CSARIPDRGDYEQYF.

CDR3: CASSGNSGFSYEQYF. The DNA for the CDR3 is TGTGCCAGCAGCGGAAATAGCGGGTTCTCCTACGAGCAGTACTTC. The gene calls are TRBV9 and TRBJ2-7; 7 nucleotides agree with TRBD2. Germline V gives CDR1 SGDLS, CDR2 YYNGEE. This CDR3 has 15 amino acids. The trim removed 3 bases at V and 0 bases at J, leaving 6 bases unmatched.

V gene TRBV10-3 combines with J gene TRBJ1-1; a weak D match, TRBD1 (6 bases). V was shortened by 2 bases and J by 1 base, with 14 bases between the two germline ends. The V gene's germline CDR1 is ENHRY and CDR2 SYGVKD. The CDR3 runs 16 residues. CDR3 DNA sequence: TGTGCCATCAGTGAGGTCCCGGGACATACGAACACTGAAGCTTTCTTT. Its translation is CAISEVPGHTNTEAFF.